This T cell receptor (beta chain) was profiled in a study of cytomegalovirus exposure and HLA in healthy donors. Of note for this clone: Antigen: not known.

Trimming took 4 bases from V and 4 from J, leaving 19 bases between them. The CDR3 is 16 amino acids. Germline CDR1 reads SGHAT; CDR2 reads FQNNGV. Whole-study results and caveats: It was about 180 TCR beta chains that were listed as cytomegalovirus-associated. Other equally common chains were less clonally expanded than HLA-associated TCR beta chains, a later analysis showed. Associated with HLA alleles at 0.05 false discovery rate in a later analysis were over 15,000 TCR beta sequences. Highest at DRB1 and lowest at HLA-C, TCR association rates differed among HLA loci in a later analysis.

Primers: 60 Vbeta forward and 13 Jbeta reverse. Libraries were prepared by immunoSEQ multiplex PCR; TCRdb keeps only in-frame clonotypes and omits some of them. The sample carries over 85,000 clones, less than 85% recorded once. The chain recombines TRBV11-2 with TRBJ1-2; D possibly corresponds to TRBD1 (6 bases). The specimen was PBMCs. This TCR came from a man aged 25 to 45 in good health and CMV-seropositive. The CDR3 nucleotides are TGTGCCAGCAGCTCCCTAGGCGGGGGCTGGGGCTATGGCTACACCTTC. Translating gives CASSSLGGGWGYGYTF.